This T cell receptor beta chain comes out of a study of cytomegalovirus exposure and HLA in healthy donors. Worth noting for this clone: Its antigen is unknown.

Primers: 60 Vbeta forward and 13 Jbeta reverse. Sequenced by immunoSEQ multiplex PCR; TCRdb stores in-frame clones only, minus some. This table has more than 100,000 clones, approximately 76% appearing once. Broader study findings: Of the V segments, some could not be distinguished, including TRBV6-2 and TRBV6-3, and were excluded. Later on, a genetic analysis was performed. It linked a missense variant in DCLRE1C with V- and J-gene trimming of TCR beta. Later on, an analysis found that several of the most significant clusters appeared to be linked to common viral pathogens, which included parvovirus B19.

Germline CDR1 reads KGHSH; CDR2 reads LQKENI. The CDR3 extends over 15 amino acids. V dropped 4 bases and J dropped 1; count of bases not matched to a gene: 6. Samples came from healthy bone marrow donors. Sequenced material: PBMCs. The chain has TRBV18 and TRBJ1-1; 7 positions agree with TRBD1. This TCR was recovered from a man between 60 and 75 years old in good health and CMV-seropositive. The CDR3 DNA reads as TGTGCCAGCTCACTATTGGACAGGCGGAACACTGAAGCTTTCTTT. Amino acid sequence: CASSLLDRRNTEAFF.